The 10 T cell receptor beta chains below were found in one sample sequenced in a study of OX40 agonist ivuxolimab in advanced cancers. Data came from immunoSEQ multiplex PCR; TCRdb stores just in-frame clones and leaves some out. Found here are some 80,000 clones, around nine tenths of them singletons; the top ten hold roughly 0.33%. The sample was CD4+ or CD8+ T cells sorted from blood, taken in a trial of the OX40 agonist ivuxolimab. These receptors came from an adult with an advanced solid tumor such as melanoma, head and neck, liver or kidney cancer.

The chain uses TRBV7-3 and TRBJ2-2; TRBD1 matches 9 bases. The CDR3 has 16 amino acids. V shed 4 bases and J 3 bases; nucleotides not matched to a gene: 6. CDR1 SGHTA and CDR2 FQGTGA come from the germline V gene. The DNA of the CDR3 is TGTGCCAGCAGCTCCCGCCGGACAGGGGACACCGGGGAGCTGTTTTTT. This sequence encodes CASSSRRTGDTGELFF.

The chain links TRBV7-9 to TRBJ1-1; D might be TRBD1 (6 bases). Germline values: CDR1 SEHNR, CDR2 FQNEAQ (reference sequence). The CDR3 length is 14 residues. The germline V and J ends were trimmed by 6 bases and 4 bases, with 15 bases remaining between them. The chain's CDR3 is CASSKAGAGTEAFF. In nucleotides, the CDR3 is TGTGCCAGCAGTAAAGCGGGGGCGGGCACTGAAGCTTTCTTT.

The CDR3 DNA is TGTGCCAGCAGTGAATCCCGTCGACCTGGCGGTGAGCAGTTCTTC. It is translated as CASSESRRPGGEQFF. The chain employs TRBV25-1 and TRBJ2-1; D not certain. The V and J ends lost 1 base and 9 bases respectively, with 16 bases between them. The length of the CDR3 is 15 residues. Germline assignment: CDR1 MGHDK and CDR2 SYGVNS.

The chain links TRBV28 to TRBJ2-1, with 7 bases identical to TRBD1. Germline V gene lookup returns CDR1 MDHEN and CDR2 SYDVKM. V lost 3 bases and J lost 3; bases outside the gene matches: 2. The CDR3 runs 14 residues. DNA of the CDR3: TGTGCCAGCAGTTTCAGGGACAGCTACAATGAGCAGTTCTTC. Translating it yields CASSFRDSYNEQFF.

CDR3 sequence (DNA): TGCACCAGCAGCCAAGAATCCGTCAGATCTAACTATGGCTACACCTTC. Translating it yields CTSSQESVRSNYGYTF. The J gene is TRBJ1-2, the V gene TRBV1; the table's D call of TRBD1 was not tested on the DNA. TRBV1 is assigned pseudogene status. The CDR3 length is 16 residues.

In its sample, this clone was seen once. This chain links TRBV7-9 with TRBJ2-4; the D gene is possibly TRBD2 (6 bases). From germline, CDR1 is SEHNR and CDR2 FQNEAQ (reference sequence). V was trimmed by 5 bases and J by 8 bases, leaving 19 bases between them. The CDR3 is 15 residues long. CDR3 residues: CASSTAGTRKDIQYF. The CDR3 DNA follows: TGTGCCAGCAGCACGGCGGGGACGAGGAAGGACATTCAGTACTTC.

This clone occurred once. V is TRBV20-1 and J is TRBJ1-4, with D unclear. Germline loops: CDR1 DFQATT, CDR2 SNEGSKA (reference sequence). V was shortened by 5 bases and J by 5 bases, with 6 bases between the two germline ends. The CDR3 runs to 11 residues. CDR3 amino acids: CSAEENEKLFF. CDR3 DNA: TGCAGTGCTGAAGAGAATGAAAAACTGTTTTTT.

This chain joins TRBV19 and TRBJ1-2, with D possibly being TRBD1 (6 bases). Trimming took off 8 bases at V and 8 bases at J, with 18 bases between the two ends. The CDR3 is 13 amino acids. Germline values: CDR1 LNHDA, CDR2 SQIVND (reference sequence). CDR3 region: CASGSAGARGYTF. The DNA for the CDR3 is TGTGCCAGTGGTAGCGCAGGGGCAAGAGGCTACACCTTC.

The V call is TRBV28, the J call TRBJ1-6; 10 nucleotides match TRBD1. The V and J ends lost 5 bases and 7 bases, in that order; junction bases with no gene match: 5. CDR1 is MDHEN, CDR2 SYDVKM, per germline. The CDR3 length is 15 residues. The CDR3 protein is CASSPRDRGNSPLHF. The CDR3 nucleotides are TGTGCCAGCAGTCCCCGGGACAGGGGAAATTCACCCCTCCACTTT.

This clone was counted only a few times. This chain connects TRBV18 to TRBJ1-1; 7 nucleotides agree with TRBD1. Germline trimming cut 4 bases from V and 5 bases from J; bases unmatched to any gene: 7. Germline-derived CDR1 and CDR2 are KGHSH and LQKENI. This CDR3 comprises 14 residues. The CDR3 sequence is CASSLGTAGTEAFF. CDR3 in DNA: TGTGCCAGCTCACTAGGGACAGCGGGAACTGAAGCTTTCTTT. Together with reference TRBV18 and TRBJ1-1, the CDR3 gives the full variable domain: NAGVMQNPRHLVRRRGQEARLRCSPMKGHSHVYWYRQLPEEGLKFMVYLQKENIIDESGMPKERFSAEFPKEGPSILRIQQVVRGDSAAYFCASSLGTAGTEAFFGQGTRLTVV.